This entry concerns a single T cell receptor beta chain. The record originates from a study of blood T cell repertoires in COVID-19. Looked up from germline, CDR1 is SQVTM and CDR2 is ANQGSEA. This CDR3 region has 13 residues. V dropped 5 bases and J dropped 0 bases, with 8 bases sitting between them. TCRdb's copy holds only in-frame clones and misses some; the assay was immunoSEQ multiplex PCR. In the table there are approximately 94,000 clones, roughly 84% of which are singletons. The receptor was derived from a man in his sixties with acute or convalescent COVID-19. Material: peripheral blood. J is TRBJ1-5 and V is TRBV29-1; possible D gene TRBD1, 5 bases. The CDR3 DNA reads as TGCAGCGTTCGACAGTCTAGCAATCAGCCCCAGCATTTT. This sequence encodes CSVRQSSNQPQHF. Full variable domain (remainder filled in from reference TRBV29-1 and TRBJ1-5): SAVISQKPSRDICQRGTSLTIQCQVDSQVTMMFWYRQQPGQSLTLIATANQGSEATYESGFVIDKFPISRPNLTFSTLTVSNMSPEDSSIYLCSVRQSSNQPQHFGDGTRLSIL.